One sample yielded the 8 T cell receptor beta chains listed below, sequenced in a study of Ad26.COV2.S vaccination and SARS-CoV-2 variants. Described treatment: some 19 received Ad26.COV2.S at low or high dose, single or two shots; roughly 5 received placebo; per-sample allocation not given. Repertoires come from day 63 after the first vaccine or placebo injection. Sequencing was performed with immunoSEQ multiplex PCR; in TCRdb, only in-frame clones are kept and a portion is missing. This repertoire shows 300,000 to 400,000 clones, roughly 90% found once; its top ten account for roughly 5%. Sequencing used peripheral blood, obtained in a trial of Ad26.COV2.S vaccine versus placebo. Receptors were obtained from a person between 18 and 60 years old who received the Ad26.COV2.S COVID-19 vaccine or a placebo.

This chain connects TRBV9 to TRBJ2-1; perhaps D is TRBD1 or TRBD2 (7 bases each). Germline CDR1 reads SGDLS; CDR2 reads YYNGEE. The CDR3 is 13 residues long. The V end was cut by 4 bases, the J end by 12 bases, with 17 bases between. DNA for the CDR3: TGTGCCAGCAGCCTCAGGGGGGGTGAAGGGCAGTTCTTC. Its translation is CASSLRGGEGQFF.

This clone was counted between two and nine times. The V and J genes are TRBV10-3 and TRBJ1-2, with 8 bases aligning to TRBD1. CDR3 length equals 11 residues. The J segment lost 7 bases and the V segment lost 10 bases, leaving 5 bases of the junction unmatched. Germline V CDR1 and CDR2: ENHRY, SYGVKD. The CDR3 DNA sequence: TGTGCCACCCAGGGGGCGCGTGGCTACACCTTC. Its translation: CATQGARGYTF.

The chain couples TRBV6-6 to TRBJ1-2; TRBD1 matches 8 bases. V was pared by 6 bases and J by 5 bases, with 11 bases of the junction left unmatched. Germline CDR1 MNHNY, CDR2 SVGAGI (reference sequence). This CDR3 has 15 residues. In DNA form, the CDR3 reads TGTGCCAGCAGCCTCATACCCGACAGGGGATATGGCTACACCTTC. Amino acid sequence: CASSLIPDRGYGYTF.

The chain links TRBV10-2 to TRBJ2-1; 7 bases fit TRBD2. Germline V gives CDR1 WSHSY, CDR2 SAAADI. The V and J ends lost 8 bases and 3 bases, in that order; junction bases with no gene match: 10. This CDR3 has 15 amino acids. CDR3 DNA sequence: TGCGCCAGCGCGACCACTAGCGAGGGCTACAATGAGCAGTTCTTC. This gives the protein CASATTSEGYNEQFF.

The chain couples TRBV18 to TRBJ2-3; 12 nucleotides match TRBD2. The CDR3 loop spans 18 amino acids. Germline V CDR1 and CDR2: KGHSH, LQKENI. V was clipped by 3 bases and J by 3 bases; unmatched bases: 10. This CDR3 reads CASSPLLAGGQLTDTQYF. The CDR3 DNA follows: TGTGCCAGCTCACCCCTACTAGCGGGGGGACAACTAACAGATACGCAGTATTTT.

The chain employs TRBV9 and TRBJ1-4; D call uncertain. Germline CDR1 is SGDLS and CDR2 is YYNGEE. The ends were cut back, 3 bases at V and 10 bases at J, with 19 bases in the middle. The CDR3 has 15 residues. The CDR3 loop reads CASSEGMDPGVKLFF. For the CDR3, the DNA is TGTGCCAGCAGCGAGGGTATGGACCCTGGGGTAAAACTGTTTTTT.

The V gene is TRBV6-1, the J gene TRBJ1-2; tentatively, D is TRBD1 (6 bases). Per the germline V gene, CDR1 is MNHNS and CDR2 is SASEGT. V was shortened by 0 bases and J by 4 bases, with 12 bases between the two germline ends. The CDR3 loop spans 15 amino acids. CDR3 sequence (DNA): TGTGCCAGCAGTGAAGCTTACAGGGAGGGCTATGGCTACACCTTC. It yields the protein CASSEAYREGYGYTF.

This clone was counted ten times or more. This chain connects TRBV12-3 or TRBV12-4 to TRBJ1-2; D not resolved. This CDR3 comprises 11 residues. V shed 4 bases and J shed 7 bases, with 7 bases lying between them. Written as DNA, the CDR3 is TGTGCCAGCAGTTCTCGTGGTGGCTACACCTTC. This gives the protein CASSSRGGYTF.